This T cell receptor (beta chain) derives from a study of memory CD4+ T cells and cytomegalovirus serostatus. This CDR3 contains 15 residues. Between the trimmed V and J ends, which lost 1 base and 5 bases, there was a span of 14 bases. The V gene's germline CDR1 is SGHTA and CDR2 FQGNSA. Comment on this clone: Its matching antigen is unknown.

The study's findings and limits: Of 150 to 200 reported CMV TCRbeta sequences, under 70 were found in memory CD4+ repertoires.

Sequencing was performed with immunoSEQ multiplex PCR; in TCRdb, only in-frame clones are kept and a portion is missing. The sample contains around 50,000 clones, roughly 81% of which appear only once. Single viable CD3+CD4+CD8-CD45RO+ cells were sorted as the memory CD4+ T cells. After thawing, CD4+ T cells were positively selected. Input material: memory CD4+ T cells from blood. The TCR was taken from an adult in good health and CMV-seronegative. The V gene is TRBV7-2, the J gene TRBJ1-1, with D possibly TRBD1 on 6 matching bases. The CDR3 nucleotides read TGTGCCAGCAGCTTAGAGGGGGGCGGTGGAACTGAAGCTTTCTTT. Translation gives CASSLEGGGGTEAFF.